This TCR beta chain originates from a study of blood T cell repertoires in COVID-19 (dated by TCRdb to between 2020 and 2021). Describing the broader study: Collaborator samples came from the United States, Italy and Spain and covered acute and convalescent phases of COVID-19. Samples came from the ongoing ImmuneRACE study (first 160 participants) plus 1,254 subjects from 6 global collaborators. Subjects who had been exposed to COVID-19, were actively infected with it, or had recovered from it provided the deeply sampled blood TCRbeta repertoires that made up the dataset. The repertoires were released in a freely available public database intended as a resource for research on the immune response to SARS-CoV-2. Where HLA class I and class II types were available, the types were taken from metadata supplied by the sample provider, not from assay-based typing. The prospective study material was composed of cDNA or gDNA derived from T cells, B-cell-depleted T cells, or PBMCs. A de-identified subject ID, COVID-19 status, age in years and sex were almost always included in the sample metadata.

The immunoSEQ Assay, a bias-controlled multiplex PCR, was used to amplify TCRbeta CDR3 regions from genomic DNA. Per the source publication's procedure: The number of nucleated cells in each sample was estimated from the amplification of reference gene primers within the assay. Sequence reads were collapsed and filtered to measure the absolute abundance of every unique TCRbeta CDR3 rearrangement. For each sample, productive Simpson clonality was calculated as the square root of Simpson's diversity index over productive rearrangements. The table comes from immuneACCESS by way of TCRdb, which keeps in-frame sequences with V and J called. Part of the clones is missing from these tables; in studies checked, under half for an unresolved V gene and the rest for unknown reasons. The D gene and trimming were derived from the DNA, and the V and J assignments and clone size from that table. In this sample the table shows over 100,000 clones, about 85% of which occur a single time. The ten largest make up approximately 1.5% of the sample.

On this clone itself: There is no known antigen for this receptor. No quality values exist for individual bases; no much larger clone is one base distant.

After removal of 9 bases from V and 6 bases from J, the junction retains 19 bases not matched to a gene. Inclusive of the bounding cysteine and phenylalanine, the CDR3 is 16 residues long. Of all the DNA, just the CDR3 is kept, 48 bases in frame from base 1. From the germline V gene, CDR1 is SGHRS and CDR2 is YFSETQ. On the study overall, not on this receptor specifically: The amount of clinical and demographic metadata varied by source and participant and was provided uncurated.

Whole blood was collected in K2EDTA tubes by collaborating institutions according to the institutions' own protocols. For TCRbeta analysis, collaborators shipped samples as frozen whole blood, isolated PBMCs, or DNA extracted from either of those sample types. The sequenced material came from peripheral blood. This receptor was identified in a man aged 35 to 55 with acute or convalescent COVID-19. The chain is encoded by TRBV5-1 joined to TRBJ2-3; 7 central nucleotides agree with TRBD2. Here is the DNA: TGCGCCACCTCTCCTAGCGGCCTCCGAAATGGGGATACGCAGTATTTT. Its coded protein is CATSPSGLRNGDTQYF. Outside the CDR3, residues come from the reference TRBV5-1 and TRBJ2-3 proteins, so the full variable domain is: KAGVTQTPRYLIKTRGQQVTLSCSPISGHRSVSWYQQTPGQGLQFLFEYFSETQRNKGNFPGRFSGRQFSNSRSEMNVSTLELGDSALYLCATSPSGLRNGDTQYFGPGTRLTVL.